Given below is one TCR beta chain in context. Its target is unknown. Adaptor-ligated barcode primers were used to amplify TRBV12-4/TRBJ1-2 clonotypes. TCRdb redid the calling of the multiplex PCR reads with MiXCR, one entry per CDR3 protein. The listing contains dozens of distinct CDR3 sequences. Study-level findings and limits: Tumor Tregs overlapped most with tumor, then blood, naive CD4+ cells. Under 2.1% of tumor Treg sequences matched blood Tregs or memory cells. The TCR gene usage of tumor memory CD4+ T cells clustered together with blood and lymph node memory CD4+ cells and with lymph node naive CD4+ cells.

V lost 5 bases and J lost 8; bases outside the gene matches: 7. The CDR3 runs 13 residues. Treg sorting used a CD4+CD25+CD127-/low gate. This clonotype was obtained from a female donor with breast cancer. The V and J genes are TRBV12-3 or TRBV12-4 and TRBJ1-2; 8 bases map to TRBD1. Sequencing used Tregs sorted from blood. The CDR3 bases are TGTGCCAGCAGTCCCGGACAGGGTATGGGCTACACCTTC. Translating it yields CASSPGQGMGYTF.